The 28 T cell receptor beta chains below all came from one sample that was sequenced in a study of T cell responses to AZD1222 COVID-19 vaccine. Profiled with immunoSEQ multiplex PCR; TCRdb holds only in-frame clones, not every one. This table holds 50,000 to 65,000 clones, 80% to 90% found once. The sequencing here drew on peripheral blood, taken on day 0 of AZD1222 vaccination. The origin of the receptors is an adult in good health.

The V gene is TRBV12-3 or TRBV12-4, the J gene TRBJ1-3, with D tentatively TRBD1 (5 bases). V lost 8 bases and J 2 bases, leaving 7 bases between the germline ends. There are 12 residues in the CDR3. The CDR3 DNA sequence: TGTGCCAGCGGGACCGCTGGAAACACCATATATTTT. Protein product: CASGTAGNTIYF.

Comment on this clone: The sample contains more than one DNA sequence encoding this CDR3. This chain connects TRBV5-1 to TRBJ1-1; no clear D. The V and J ends lost 2 bases and 2 bases respectively, with 7 bases between them. The CDR3 runs to 13 residues. Germline CDR1 SGHRS, CDR2 YFSETQ. This CDR3 reads CASSFSANTEAFF. For the CDR3, the DNA is TGCGCCAGCAGCTTTAGTGCAAACACTGAAGCTTTCTTT.

The rearrangement joins TRBV5-1 to TRBJ2-5; 11 nucleotides line up with TRBD2. V was clipped by 4 bases and J by 4 bases; unmatched bases: 12. This CDR3 spans 17 amino acids. From germline, CDR1 is SGHRS and CDR2 YFSETQ. DNA for the CDR3: TGCGCCAGCAGCCCCTTCCCGGGACTAGCGGAGGGAGAGACCCAGTACTTC. It specifies CASSPFPGLAEGETQYF.

The chain recombines TRBV6-5 with TRBJ1-1; 9 bases map to TRBD1. The V gene's germline CDR1 is MNHEY and CDR2 SVGAGI. The CDR3 covers 13 residues. V lost 5 bases, J lost 4 bases, and 2 bases stayed unmatched. The CDR3: CASSKTGGTEAFF. The CDR3 nucleotides are TGTGCCAGCAGTAAGACAGGGGGCACTGAAGCTTTCTTT.

The V call is TRBV7-2, the J call TRBJ2-7; D might be TRBD1 or TRBD2, each matching 5 bases. The length of the CDR3 is 13 residues. Germline CDR1 SGHTA, CDR2 FQGNSA. V was pared by 5 bases and J by 5 bases, with 13 bases between. CDR3 protein: CASSPGAGDEQYF. CDR3 nucleotides: TGTGCCAGCAGCCCCGGGGCCGGGGACGAGCAGTACTTC.

This sequence joins TRBV6-5 and TRBJ1-5; 9 bases align to TRBD1. The CDR3 length is 14 residues. V shed 2 bases and J 10 bases; nucleotides not matched to a gene: 6. Germline V gene sequence: CDR1 MNHEY, CDR2 SVGAGI. Here the CDR3 DNA reads TGTGCCAGCAGTTACGGGGGACAGGGACAACCCCAGCATTTT. Encoded protein: CASSYGGQGQPQHF.

The rearrangement links TRBV7-8 to TRBJ2-1, with TRBD2 identical over 9 bases. V gave up 4 bases and J gave up 2 bases; unmatched junction bases: 9. CDR3 length: 17 amino acids. Germline V gene sequence: CDR1 SGHVS, CDR2 FQNEAQ. The CDR3 DNA is TGTGCCAGCAGCTCCATTAGCGGGGGCACTGCCTACAATGAGCAGTTCTTC. Amino acid sequence: CASSSISGGTAYNEQFF.

The chain couples TRBV6-2 or TRBV6-3 to TRBJ1-2; no definite D call. The V gene lost 3 bases and the J gene lost 4 bases, with 9 bases spanning the gap. Per germline, CDR1 MNHEY and CDR2 SVGEGT. The CDR3 covers 13 residues. The CDR3 reads CASSYSGSYGYTF. CDR3 bases: TGTGCCAGCAGTTATTCGGGGAGCTATGGCTACACCTTC.

This clone was observed once. The chain combines TRBV5-8 with TRBJ1-2, with TRBD1 as a possible D gene (6 bases). Germline V gene sequence: CDR1 SGHTS, CDR2 YDEGEE. This CDR3 comprises 14 residues. Trimming removed 3 bases from V and 6 bases from J, with 15 bases in between. The CDR3 DNA is TGTGCCAGCAGCTGGGGGGGCCAGGGAAATGGCTACACCTTC. Protein: CASSWGGQGNGYTF.

This sequence joins TRBV18 and TRBJ2-7; TRBD2 aligns across 10 bases. J was trimmed by 2 bases and V by 3 bases; bases with no gene match: 7. The CDR3 covers 16 residues. In germline, CDR1 is KGHSH, CDR2 LQKENI. In DNA, the CDR3 is TGTGCCAGCTCACCGACCCTAGCGGGGGCAACCTACGAGCAGTACTTC. It yields the protein CASSPTLAGATYEQYF.

The CDR3 coding sequence is TGTGCCAGCAGGGCGGGATTGAATTCACCCCTCCACTTT. The encoded protein is CASRAGLNSPLHF. This sequence joins TRBV6-5 and TRBJ1-6; D gene ambiguous. Germline assignment: CDR1 MNHEY and CDR2 SVGAGI. V was cut by 6 bases and J by 7 bases, with 10 bases left in between. The CDR3 is 13 residues long.

The chain employs TRBV3-1 (or the pseudogene TRBV3-2) and TRBJ2-3, with 12 nucleotides matching TRBD2. V lost 4 bases, J lost 6 bases, and 2 bases stayed unmatched. The CDR3 has 14 residues. Germline assignment: CDR1 LGHDT and CDR2 YNNKEL (reference sequence). This chain's CDR3 is CASSRGTSGDTQYF. In DNA form, the CDR3 reads TGTGCCAGCAGCCGCGGGACTAGCGGGGATACGCAGTATTTT.

The V gene is TRBV3-1 (or the pseudogene TRBV3-2), the J gene TRBJ2-5; D ambiguous. CDR1 and CDR2 (germline): LGHDT, YNNKEL (reference sequence). V was pared by 4 bases and J by 0 bases, with 9 bases between. The CDR3 has 14 amino acids. This chain's CDR3 is CASSLDPHQETQYF. The CDR3 nucleotides read TGTGCCAGCAGCCTGGACCCCCACCAAGAGACCCAGTACTTC.

The rearrangement joins TRBV5-6 to TRBJ2-3, with TRBD2 as a possible D gene (6 bases). Looked up from germline, CDR1 is SGHDT and CDR2 is YYEEEE. The length of the CDR3 is 18 residues. V lost 4 bases, J lost 4 bases, and 25 bases lay in between. The CDR3, as DNA: TGTGCCAGCAGCCCGAGGACTACCTCCATTTCTAGGGCAGATACGCAGTATTTT. As protein: CASSPRTTSISRADTQYF. Full variable domain (outside the CDR3, taken from reference TRBV5-6 and TRBJ2-3): DAGVTQSPTHLIKTRGQQVTLRCSPKSGHDTVSWYQQALGQGPQFIFQYYEEEERQRGNFPDRFSGHQFPNYSSELNVNALLLGDSALYLCASSPRTTSISRADTQYFGPGTRLTVL.

This chain uses TRBV3-1 (or the pseudogene TRBV3-2) with TRBJ1-1; possible D gene TRBD1, 5 bases. Germline V lookup: CDR1 LGHDT, CDR2 YNNKEL (reference sequence). The ends were cut back, 0 bases at V and 5 bases at J, with 16 bases in the middle. There are 16 residues in the CDR3. This CDR3 reads CASSQDGRVRGTEAFF. As DNA, the CDR3 is TGTGCCAGCAGCCAAGATGGCAGGGTACGGGGAACTGAAGCTTTCTTT.

This clone has just a few counts. CDR3 bases: TGTGCCAGTAGTTCCCGACAGGGTTGGACTGAAGCTTTCTTT. This translates into CASSSRQGWTEAFF. J is TRBJ1-1 and V is TRBV19; 7 bases fit TRBD1. The germline V gene encodes CDR1 LNHDA and CDR2 SQIVND (reference sequence). This CDR3 is built from 14 residues. Trimming took 5 bases from V and 5 from J; bases not matched to a gene: 8.

V gene TRBV7-9 combines with J gene TRBJ2-1; 13 nucleotides align to TRBD2. After removal of 5 bases from V and 4 bases from J, the junction contained 5 bases not matched to a gene. The CDR3 contains 16 residues. Germline CDR1 SEHNR, CDR2 FQNEAQ (reference sequence). CDR3 sequence: CASSTGTSGAYNEQFF. The CDR3, as DNA: TGTGCCAGCAGCACCGGGACTAGCGGGGCGTACAATGAGCAGTTCTTC. The full variable domain, its missing parts supplied by reference TRBV7-9 and TRBJ2-1, is DTGVSQNPRHKITKRGQNVTFRCDPISEHNRLYWYRQTLGQGPEFLTYFQNEAQLEKSRLLSDRFSAERPKGSFSTLEIQRTEQGDSAMYLCASSTGTSGAYNEQFFGPGTRLTVL.

The rearrangement joins TRBV7-9 to TRBJ2-1; a weak D match, TRBD2 (5 bases). V lost 4 bases to trimming and J lost 0 bases, with 13 bases between them. Germline values: CDR1 SEHNR, CDR2 FQNEAQ (reference sequence). The CDR3 totals 16 residues. For the CDR3, the DNA is TGTGCCAGCAGCTCTCTCGGGGTTGGCTCCTACAATGAGCAGTTCTTC. Protein sequence: CASSSLGVGSYNEQFF. The complete variable domain, with remaining parts taken from reference TRBV7-9 and TRBJ2-1, reads DTGVSQNPRHKITKRGQNVTFRCDPISEHNRLYWYRQTLGQGPEFLTYFQNEAQLEKSRLLSDRFSAERPKGSFSTLEIQRTEQGDSAMYLCASSSLGVGSYNEQFFGPGTRLTVL.

The rearrangement links TRBV29-1 to TRBJ2-4; D unclear. Between the trimmed V and J ends, which lost 3 bases and 2 bases, there was a span of 5 bases. The germline V gene encodes CDR1 SQVTM and CDR2 ANQGSEA. The CDR3 runs to 12 residues. CDR3 bases: TGCAGCGTTGAGGGGACCAAAAACATTCAGTACTTC. Protein: CSVEGTKNIQYF.

This clone was counted between two and nine times. The rearrangement links TRBV5-4 to TRBJ2-3; 7 bases are a match to TRBD2. J gave up 2 bases and V 4 bases, and 10 bases lay outside the gene matches. The CDR3 has 16 amino acids. Germline V lookup: CDR1 SGHNT, CDR2 YYREEE (reference sequence). The chain's CDR3 is CASSPEAGRITDTQYF. DNA for the CDR3: TGTGCCAGCAGCCCGGAAGCGGGGCGAATCACAGATACGCAGTATTTT.

This chain joins TRBV13 and TRBJ2-7; perhaps D is TRBD1 or TRBD2 (6 bases each). V was shortened by 5 bases and J by 1 base, with 12 bases between the two germline ends. Germline-derived CDR1 and CDR2 are PRHDT and FYEKMQ (reference sequence). This CDR3 has 14 residues. CDR3 DNA: TGTGCCAGCAGCCCTAGGGGGGATTCCTACGAGCAGTACTTC. Translating gives CASSPRGDSYEQYF. The full variable domain, its missing parts supplied by reference TRBV13 and TRBJ2-7, is AAGVIQSPRHLIKEKRETATLKCYPIPRHDTVYWYQQGPGQDPQFLISFYEKMQSDKGSIPDRFSAQQFSDYHSELNMSSLELGDSALYFCASSPRGDSYEQYFGPGTRLTVT.

This clone was observed a single time. This rearrangement joins TRBV7-9 to TRBJ1-4, with D unclear. Trimming took 6 bases from V and 4 from J, leaving 12 bases between them. Germline CDR1 SEHNR, CDR2 FQNEAQ (reference sequence). The CDR3 sequence is 14 residues long. The CDR3, as DNA: TGTGCCAGCAGTCTGACGGGGAGTAATGAAAAACTGTTTTTT. It translates to CASSLTGSNEKLFF.

The chain links TRBV20-1 to TRBJ1-1; D gene uncertain. The ends were cut back, 5 bases at V and 1 base at J, with 5 bases in the middle. CDR1 and CDR2 (germline): DFQATT, SNEGSKA (reference sequence). The length of the CDR3 is 11 residues. CDR3 bases: TGCAGTGCTTCGGAGAACACTGAAGCTTTCTTT. This gives the protein CSASENTEAFF.

This rearrangement joins TRBV15 to TRBJ2-7, with 8 bases lining up with TRBD2. From germline, CDR1 is LNHNV and CDR2 YYDKDF (reference sequence). The CDR3 loop spans 14 amino acids. The V gene end was trimmed by 4 bases and the J gene end by 6 bases; junction bases not matched to a gene: 8. This CDR3 reads CATSITRGAGEQYF. CDR3 coding DNA: TGTGCCACCAGCATTACGCGGGGGGCAGGCGAGCAGTACTTC.

This chain connects TRBV9 to TRBJ1-2; a weak D match, TRBD1 (6 bases). Germline CDR1 reads SGDLS; CDR2 reads YYNGEE. The V gene lost 6 bases and the J gene lost 0 bases, with 12 bases spanning the gap. The CDR3 spans 14 residues. CDR3 protein: CASTETGSNYGYTF. Here the CDR3 DNA reads TGTGCCAGCACGGAGACAGGATCTAACTATGGCTACACCTTC.

This chain connects TRBV7-9 to TRBJ1-1; D gene uncertain. The CDR3 spans 13 residues. Per germline, CDR1 SEHNR and CDR2 FQNEAQ (reference sequence). The V end was cut by 5 bases, the J end by 8 bases, with 15 bases between. CDR3: CASSPRAETEAFF. CDR3 sequence (DNA): TGTGCCAGCAGCCCCCGGGCCGAGACAGAAGCTTTCTTT. Using reference TRBV7-9 and TRBJ1-1 for the parts outside the CDR3, the full variable domain is DTGVSQNPRHKITKRGQNVTFRCDPISEHNRLYWYRQTLGQGPEFLTYFQNEAQLEKSRLLSDRFSAERPKGSFSTLEIQRTEQGDSAMYLCASSPRAETEAFFGQGTRLTVV.

The chain combines TRBV9 with TRBJ1-1, with a possible D match to TRBD1 (5 bases). Germline assignment: CDR1 SGDLS and CDR2 YYNGEE. V was trimmed by 0 bases and J by 1 base, leaving 10 bases between them. There are 15 residues in the CDR3. CDR3 bases: TGTGCCAGCAGCGTAGAAGGAAGGGGGAACACTGAAGCTTTCTTT. Translating gives CASSVEGRGNTEAFF. The full variable domain, with the rest looked up from reference TRBV9 and TRBJ1-1, is DSGVTQTPKHLITATGQRVTLRCSPRSGDLSVYWYQQSLDQGLQFLIQYYNGEERAKGNILERFSAQQFPDLHSELNLSSLELGDSALYFCASSVEGRGNTEAFFGQGTRLTVV.

This rearrangement joins TRBV6-5 to TRBJ1-6; D is undetermined. The CDR3 has 15 residues. V lost 8 bases, J lost 7 bases, and 18 bases lay in between. Germline lookup yields CDR1 MNHEY and CDR2 SVGAGI. CDR3 sequence: CASEETANINSPLHF. The CDR3, as DNA: TGTGCCAGCGAGGAGACGGCGAACATCAATTCACCCCTCCACTTT.